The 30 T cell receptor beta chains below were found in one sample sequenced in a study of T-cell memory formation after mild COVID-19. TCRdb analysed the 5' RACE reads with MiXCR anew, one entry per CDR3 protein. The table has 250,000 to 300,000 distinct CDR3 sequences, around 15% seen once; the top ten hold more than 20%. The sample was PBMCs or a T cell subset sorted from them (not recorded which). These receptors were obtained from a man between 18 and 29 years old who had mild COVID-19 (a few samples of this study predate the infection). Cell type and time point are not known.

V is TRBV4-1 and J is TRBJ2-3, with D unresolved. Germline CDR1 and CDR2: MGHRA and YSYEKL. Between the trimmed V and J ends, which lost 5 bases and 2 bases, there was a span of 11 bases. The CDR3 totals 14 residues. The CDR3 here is CASSEIVDTDTQYF. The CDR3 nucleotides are TGCGCCAGCAGCGAGATAGTTGACACAGATACGCAGTATTTT.

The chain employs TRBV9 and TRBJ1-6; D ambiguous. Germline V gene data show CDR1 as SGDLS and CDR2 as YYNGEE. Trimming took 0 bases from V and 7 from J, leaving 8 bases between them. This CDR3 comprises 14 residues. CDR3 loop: CASSVARENSPLHF. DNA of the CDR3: TGTGCCAGCAGCGTAGCGCGGGAAAATTCACCCCTCCACTTT. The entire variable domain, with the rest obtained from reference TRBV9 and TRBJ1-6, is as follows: DSGVTQTPKHLITATGQRVTLRCSPRSGDLSVYWYQQSLDQGLQFLIQYYNGEERAKGNILERFSAQQFPDLHSELNLSSLELGDSALYFCASSVARENSPLHFGNGTRLTVT.

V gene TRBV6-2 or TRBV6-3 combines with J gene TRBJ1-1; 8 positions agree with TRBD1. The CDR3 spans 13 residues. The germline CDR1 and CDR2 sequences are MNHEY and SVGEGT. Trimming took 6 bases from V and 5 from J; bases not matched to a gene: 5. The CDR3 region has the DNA TGTGCCAGCAGGAGGAGGACAGGGACTGAAGCTTTCTTT. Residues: CASRRRTGTEAFF.

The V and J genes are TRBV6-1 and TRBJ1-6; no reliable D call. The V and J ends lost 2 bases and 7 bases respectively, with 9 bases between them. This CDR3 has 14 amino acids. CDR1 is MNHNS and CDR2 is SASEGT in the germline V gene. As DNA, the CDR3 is TGTGCCAGCAGTGAACGGGCAGTAAATTCACCCCTCCACTTT. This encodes CASSERAVNSPLHF.

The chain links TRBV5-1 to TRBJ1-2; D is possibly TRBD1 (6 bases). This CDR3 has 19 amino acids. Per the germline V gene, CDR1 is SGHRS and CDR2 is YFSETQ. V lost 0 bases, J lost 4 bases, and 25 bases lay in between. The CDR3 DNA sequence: TGCGCCAGCAGCTTGGCTAGTTATGGGCTCGGACAGATCTTCTATGGCTACACCTTC. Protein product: CASSLASYGLGQIFYGYTF.

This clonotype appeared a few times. The CDR3 spells CASSGGANSPLHF. DNA of the CDR3: TGTGCCAGCAGTGGGGGGGCTAACTCACCCCTCCACTTT. The chain uses TRBV2 and TRBJ1-6; the D gene is possibly TRBD1 (6 bases). The CDR3 runs 13 residues. Germline CDR1 reads SNHLY; CDR2 reads FYNNEI. Trimming left V 4 bases short and J 10 bases short, with 11 bases between. The full variable domain, with the rest looked up from reference TRBV2 and TRBJ1-6, is EPEVTQTPSHQVTQMGQEVILRCVPISNHLYFYWYRQILGQKVEFLVSFYNNEISEKSEIFDDQFSVERPDGSNFTLKIRSTKLEDSAMYFCASSGGANSPLHFGNGTRLTVT.

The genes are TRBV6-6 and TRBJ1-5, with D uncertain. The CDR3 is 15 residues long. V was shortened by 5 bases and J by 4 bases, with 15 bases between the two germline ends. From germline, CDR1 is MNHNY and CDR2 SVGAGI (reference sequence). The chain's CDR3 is CASSTFRLTNQPQHF. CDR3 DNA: TGTGCCAGCAGTACCTTCCGACTCACGAATCAGCCCCAGCATTTT.

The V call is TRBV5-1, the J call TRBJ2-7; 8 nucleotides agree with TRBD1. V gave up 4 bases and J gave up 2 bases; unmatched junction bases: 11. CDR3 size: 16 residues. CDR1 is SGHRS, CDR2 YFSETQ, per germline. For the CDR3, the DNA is TGCGCCAGCAGCAGATACAGGGGGTATCAAGCCTACGAGCAGTACTTC. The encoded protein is CASSRYRGYQAYEQYF.

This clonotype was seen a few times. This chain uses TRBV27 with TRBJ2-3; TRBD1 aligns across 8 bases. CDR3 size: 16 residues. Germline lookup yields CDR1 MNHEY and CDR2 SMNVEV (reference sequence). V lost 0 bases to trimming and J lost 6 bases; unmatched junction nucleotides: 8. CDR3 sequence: CASSLSPRTGRDTQYF. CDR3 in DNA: TGTGCCAGCAGTTTATCCCCTCGGACAGGGAGGGATACGCAGTATTTT.

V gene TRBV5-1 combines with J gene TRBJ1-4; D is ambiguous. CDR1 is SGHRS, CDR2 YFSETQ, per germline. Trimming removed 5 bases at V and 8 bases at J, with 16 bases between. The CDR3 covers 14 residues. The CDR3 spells CASSLTAGSEKLFF. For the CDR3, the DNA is TGCGCCAGCAGTCTAACGGCGGGGAGCGAAAAACTGTTTTTT.

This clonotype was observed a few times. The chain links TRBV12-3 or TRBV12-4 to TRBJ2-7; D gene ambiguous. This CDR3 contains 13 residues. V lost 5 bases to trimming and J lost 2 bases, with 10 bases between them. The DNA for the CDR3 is TGTGCCAGCAGTAACCGGGTTCCCTACGAGCAGTACTTC. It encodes CASSNRVPYEQYF.

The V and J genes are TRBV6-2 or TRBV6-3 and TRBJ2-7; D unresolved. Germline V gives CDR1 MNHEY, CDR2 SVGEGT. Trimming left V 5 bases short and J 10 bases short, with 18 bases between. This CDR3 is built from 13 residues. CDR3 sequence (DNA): TGTGCCAGCAGTCGCCTTTTCCTTGACACCCAGTACGTC. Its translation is CASSRLFLDTQYV.

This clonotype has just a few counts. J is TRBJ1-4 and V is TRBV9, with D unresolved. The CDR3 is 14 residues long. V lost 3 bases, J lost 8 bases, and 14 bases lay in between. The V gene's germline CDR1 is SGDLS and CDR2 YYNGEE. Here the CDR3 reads CASSDGSPREKLFF. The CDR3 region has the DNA TGTGCCAGCAGCGATGGGAGTCCTCGAGAAAAACTGTTTTTT.

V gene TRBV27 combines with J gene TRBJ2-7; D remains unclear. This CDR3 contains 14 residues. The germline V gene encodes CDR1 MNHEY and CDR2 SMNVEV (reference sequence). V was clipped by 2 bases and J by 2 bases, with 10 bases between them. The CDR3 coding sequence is TGTGCCAGCAGTTTAGGAAAGGGCGCCTACGAGCAGTACGTC. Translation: CASSLGKGAYEQYV.

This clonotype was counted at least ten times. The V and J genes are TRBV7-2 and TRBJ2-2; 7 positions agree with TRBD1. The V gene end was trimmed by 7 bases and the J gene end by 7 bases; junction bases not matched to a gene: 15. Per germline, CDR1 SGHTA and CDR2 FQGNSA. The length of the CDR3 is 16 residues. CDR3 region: CASKSDRAAGNGELFF. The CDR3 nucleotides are TGTGCCAGCAAGTCTGACAGGGCGGCCGGGAACGGGGAGCTGTTTTTT.

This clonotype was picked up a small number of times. CDR3 sequence reads: CASSLSGAIPTDTQYF. The CDR3 DNA is TGTGCCAGCAGTTTATCGGGGGCCATACCCACAGATACGCAGTATTTT. This chain joins TRBV27 and TRBJ2-3; the D gene is possibly TRBD1 (6 bases). Trimming removed 0 bases at V and 2 bases at J, with 12 bases between. The CDR3 contains 16 residues. Germline loops: CDR1 MNHEY, CDR2 SMNVEV (reference sequence).

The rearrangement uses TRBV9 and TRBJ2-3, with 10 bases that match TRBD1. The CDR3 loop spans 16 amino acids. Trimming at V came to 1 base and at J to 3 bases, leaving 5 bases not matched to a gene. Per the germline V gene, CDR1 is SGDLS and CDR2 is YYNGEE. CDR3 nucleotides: TGTGCCAGCAGCGTACCGAGGACAGGGGGAACAGATACGCAGTATTTT. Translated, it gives CASSVPRTGGTDTQYF.

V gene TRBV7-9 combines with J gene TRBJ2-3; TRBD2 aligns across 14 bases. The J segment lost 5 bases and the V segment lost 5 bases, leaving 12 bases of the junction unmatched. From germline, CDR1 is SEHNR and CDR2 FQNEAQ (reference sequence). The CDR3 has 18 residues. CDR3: CASSPSRLAGGRRDTQYF. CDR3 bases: TGTGCCAGCAGCCCTAGTAGACTAGCGGGGGGGCGTAGAGATACGCAGTATTTT.

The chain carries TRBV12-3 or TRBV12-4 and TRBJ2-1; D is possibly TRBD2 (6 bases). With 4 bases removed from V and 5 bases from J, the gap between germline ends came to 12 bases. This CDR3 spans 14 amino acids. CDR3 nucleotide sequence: TGTGCCAGCAGTTCGACGCCGGGGGACAATGAGCAGTTCTTC. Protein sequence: CASSSTPGDNEQFF.

The CDR3 protein is CASQKGRLDEQFF. The DNA of the CDR3 is TGCGCCAGCCAAAAGGGACGGCTGGATGAGCAGTTCTTC. This rearrangement joins TRBV10-2 to TRBJ2-1, with D possibly called TRBD1 or TRBD2 (5 bases each). This CDR3 region has 13 residues. Trimming stripped 8 bases from V and 8 bases from J, with 16 bases between. Germline V CDR1 and CDR2: WSHSY, SAAADI.

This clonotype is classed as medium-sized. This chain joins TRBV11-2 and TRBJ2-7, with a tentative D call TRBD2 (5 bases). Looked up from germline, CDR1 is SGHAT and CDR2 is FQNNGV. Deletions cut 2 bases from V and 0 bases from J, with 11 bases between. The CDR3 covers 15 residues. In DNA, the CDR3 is TGTGCCAGCAGCTTATCCCGGGGATACTCCTACGAGCAGTACTTC. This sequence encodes CASSLSRGYSYEQYF.

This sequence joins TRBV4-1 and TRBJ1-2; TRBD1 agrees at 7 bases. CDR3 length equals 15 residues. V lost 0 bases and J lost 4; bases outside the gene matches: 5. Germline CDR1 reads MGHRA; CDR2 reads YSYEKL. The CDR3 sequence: CASSQDPGGGYGYTF. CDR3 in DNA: TGCGCCAGCAGCCAAGATCCAGGGGGAGGCTATGGCTACACCTTC.

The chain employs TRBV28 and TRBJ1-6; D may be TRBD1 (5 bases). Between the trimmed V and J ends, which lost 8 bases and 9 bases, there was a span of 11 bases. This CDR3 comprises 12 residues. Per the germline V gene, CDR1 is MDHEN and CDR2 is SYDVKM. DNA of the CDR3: TGTGCCAGCCGGGGGGGAGGTTCACCCCTCCACTTT. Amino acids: CASRGGGSPLHF. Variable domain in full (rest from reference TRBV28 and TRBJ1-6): DVKVTQSSRYLVKRTGEKVFLECVQDMDHENMFWYRQDPGLGLRLIYFSYDVKMKEKGDIPEGYSVSREKKERFSLILESASTNQTSMYLCASRGGGSPLHFGNGTRLTVT.

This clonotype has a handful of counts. The CDR3 DNA is TGTGCCAGCAGCCAGGGTAGTGAGCAGTTCTTC. This codes for CASSQGSEQFF. The chain recombines TRBV3-1 with TRBJ2-1; no clear D. The CDR3 covers 11 residues. Germline V CDR1 and CDR2: LGHDT, YNNKEL (reference sequence). Trimming stripped 3 bases from V and 9 bases from J, with 6 bases between.

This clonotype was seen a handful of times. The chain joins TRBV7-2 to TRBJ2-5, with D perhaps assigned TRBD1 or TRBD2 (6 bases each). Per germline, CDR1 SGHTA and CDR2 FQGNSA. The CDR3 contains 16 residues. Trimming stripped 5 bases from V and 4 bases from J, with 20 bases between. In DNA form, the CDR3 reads TGTGCCAGCAGCCAAGCCCCACAACGGGGGCGAGAGACCCAGTACTTC. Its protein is CASSQAPQRGRETQYF.

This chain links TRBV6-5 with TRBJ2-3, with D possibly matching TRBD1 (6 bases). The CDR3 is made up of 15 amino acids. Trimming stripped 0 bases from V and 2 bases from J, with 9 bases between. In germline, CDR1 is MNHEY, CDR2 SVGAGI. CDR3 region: CASSYSQGPTDTQYF. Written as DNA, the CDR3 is TGTGCCAGCAGTTACTCTCAGGGGCCCACAGATACGCAGTATTTT.

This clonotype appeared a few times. The CDR3 coding sequence is TGCAGCGTTGAAACCGGGACAGGACCTGAAAAACTGTTTTTT. Residues: CSVETGTGPEKLFF. The rearrangement joins TRBV29-1 to TRBJ1-4; 8 bases are shared with TRBD1. Per germline, CDR1 SQVTM and CDR2 ANQGSEA. J was trimmed by 7 bases and V by 2 bases; bases with no gene match: 6. This CDR3 is 14 amino acids long.

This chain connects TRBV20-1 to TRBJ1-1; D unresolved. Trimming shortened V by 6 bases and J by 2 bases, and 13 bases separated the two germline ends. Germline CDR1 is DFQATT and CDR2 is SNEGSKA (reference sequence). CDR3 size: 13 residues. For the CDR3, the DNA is TGCAGTGCAGGGTCTCTTGGTAACACTGAAGCTTTCTTT. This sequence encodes CSAGSLGNTEAFF.

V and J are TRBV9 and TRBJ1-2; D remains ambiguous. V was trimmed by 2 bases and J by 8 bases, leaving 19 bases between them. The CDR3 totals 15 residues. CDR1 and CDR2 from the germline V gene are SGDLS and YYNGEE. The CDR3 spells CASSVSGNVAQGYTF. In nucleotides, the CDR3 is TGTGCCAGCAGCGTTTCTGGGAACGTAGCACAGGGCTACACCTTC.

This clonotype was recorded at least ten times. The CDR3 sequence: CASSEIDGYEQYF. Written as DNA, the CDR3 is TGTGCCAGCAGCGAGATTGATGGCTACGAGCAGTACTTC. V and J are TRBV9 and TRBJ2-7; D unresolved. The CDR3 spans 13 residues. V was cut by 3 bases and J by 3 bases, with 10 bases left in between. Per germline, CDR1 SGDLS and CDR2 YYNGEE.